This entry features one TCR beta chain sequence. The antigen remains undetermined. These data belong to a study of T cell repertoires in ileal Crohn's disease. Turning to the study itself: Patients had a median approximately 7.8-year disease duration, and about 40% were active smokers.

Using immunoSEQ multiplex PCR, the repertoire was profiled, and TCRdb retains in-frame clones only, with some absent. The table records about 16,000 clones, roughly 91% of them present only once. Study-level findings and limits: Sorted CD8 T cells held more high-frequency clones than CD4.

CDR1 and CDR2 from the germline V gene are SEHNR and FQNEAQ (reference sequence). The CDR3 runs 16 residues. Trimming at V came to 5 bases and at J to 5 bases, leaving 11 bases not matched to a gene. The rearrangement joins TRBV7-9 to TRBJ1-2, with TRBD1 matching 10 bases. The receptor's source is an adult with Crohn's disease. The specimen was ileal tissue. CDR3 DNA sequence: TGTGCCAGCAGCGGGGCGACAGGGGGCGCTTGGTATGGCTACACCTTC. This encodes CASSGATGGAWYGYTF.